This T cell receptor (beta chain) was identified in a study of T cells in Graves' hyperthyroidism and ophthalmopathy. Study findings and constraints: Most thyroid clonotypes expanded above 0.001 were also detected in blood.

CDR1 SGHTA and CDR2 FQGNSA come from the germline V gene. This CDR3 has 15 amino acids. This clonotype was seen a single time. The antigen is unknown. A read error may produce the germline difference seen at one junction end. RNA transcripts gave rise to amplified TCR beta CDR3 regions. The HTBI primer set was used in a first-round RT-PCR of the TCR CDR3. Via MiXCR, TCRdb re-called the multiplex PCR reads, giving one row per CDR3 protein. The sample has approximately 870,000 distinct CDR3 sequences, about 38% seen once; the top ten hold approximately 8.7%. Patients showing uncontrolled infection, other autoimmune disease, pregnancy or lactation were ineligible. The diagnostic basis comprised clinical symptoms, serum thyroxine and TRAb, thyroid ultrasound and orbital computed tomography. The PBMCs were sourced from fresh peripheral blood (about 9.6 ml).

This TCR derives from a man younger than 35 with Graves' hyperthyroidism. The chain has TRBV7-2 and TRBJ2-7; TRBD1 aligns across 8 bases. Input material: blood. In DNA, the CDR3 is TGCGCCAGCAGCCACTCGGAACAGGGGGATTACGAGGAGTACTTC. This sequence encodes CASSHSEQGDYEEYF.